This T cell receptor beta chain emerged from a study of T cell responses to AZD1222 COVID-19 vaccine. Method: immunoSEQ multiplex PCR; TCRdb's copy keeps in-frame clones and lacks some. Found here are 40,000 to 55,000 clones, about 87% of them singletons; the top ten hold 1% to 1.3%. The length of the CDR3 is 18 residues. Per germline, CDR1 ENHRY and CDR2 SYGVKD. Germline trimming cut 8 bases from V and 0 bases from J; bases unmatched to any gene: 9. Sequenced material: peripheral blood, taken 28 days after the second AZD1222 dose. The source of this sequence is an adult who received the AZD1222 COVID-19 vaccine. The V and J genes are TRBV10-3 and TRBJ2-1, with 14 positions matching TRBD2. The CDR3 spells CAISGGLAGGDSYNEQFF. The CDR3 region has the DNA TGTGCCATCTCCGGCGGACTAGCGGGAGGCGACTCCTACAATGAGCAGTTCTTC.